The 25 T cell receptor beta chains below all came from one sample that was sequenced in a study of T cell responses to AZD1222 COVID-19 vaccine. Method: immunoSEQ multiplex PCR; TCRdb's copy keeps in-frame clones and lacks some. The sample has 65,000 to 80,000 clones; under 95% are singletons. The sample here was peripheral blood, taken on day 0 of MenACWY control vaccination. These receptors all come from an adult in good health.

CDR3 protein: CASSLTPMDTQYF. For the CDR3, the DNA is TGTGCCAGCAGCTTAACCCCCATGGATACGCAGTATTTT. This chain joins TRBV7-3 and TRBJ2-3; D not resolved. V was trimmed by 0 bases and J by 6 bases, leaving 7 bases between them. The CDR3 loop spans 13 amino acids. The germline V gene has CDR1 SGHTA and CDR2 FQGTGA.

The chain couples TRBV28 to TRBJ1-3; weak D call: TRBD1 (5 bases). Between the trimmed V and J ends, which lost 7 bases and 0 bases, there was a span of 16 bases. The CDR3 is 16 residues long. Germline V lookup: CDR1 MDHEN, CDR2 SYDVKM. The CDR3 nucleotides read TGTGCCAGCACCCCCGGGGGAGCCAGCTCTGGAAACACCATATATTTT. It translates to CASTPGGASSGNTIYF.

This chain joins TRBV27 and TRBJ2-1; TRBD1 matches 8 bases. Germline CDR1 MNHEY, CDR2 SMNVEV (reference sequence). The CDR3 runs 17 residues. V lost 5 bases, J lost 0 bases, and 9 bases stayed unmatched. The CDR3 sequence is CASSSRTTGGSYNEQFF. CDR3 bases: TGTGCCAGCAGTAGCCGAACCACAGGGGGCTCCTACAATGAGCAGTTCTTC.

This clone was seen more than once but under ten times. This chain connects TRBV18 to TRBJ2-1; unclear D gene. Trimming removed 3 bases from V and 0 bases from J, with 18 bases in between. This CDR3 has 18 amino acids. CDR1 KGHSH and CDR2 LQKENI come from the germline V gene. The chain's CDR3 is CASSPYRVGLSSYNEQFF. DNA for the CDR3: TGTGCCAGCTCACCCTACCGGGTCGGGCTAAGCTCCTACAATGAGCAGTTCTTC.

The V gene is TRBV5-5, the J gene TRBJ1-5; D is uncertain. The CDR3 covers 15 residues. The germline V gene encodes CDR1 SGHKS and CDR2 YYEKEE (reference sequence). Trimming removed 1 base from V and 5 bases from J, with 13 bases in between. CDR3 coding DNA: TGTGCCAGCAGCTTGATTGGGCAGCCGCATCAGCCCCAGCATTTT. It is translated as CASSLIGQPHQPQHF.

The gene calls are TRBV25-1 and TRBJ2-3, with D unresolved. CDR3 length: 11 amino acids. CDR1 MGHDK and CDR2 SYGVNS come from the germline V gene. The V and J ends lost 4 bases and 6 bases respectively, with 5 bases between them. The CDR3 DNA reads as TGTGCCAGCAGTGTTGGGGATACGCAGTATTTT. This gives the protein CASSVGDTQYF.

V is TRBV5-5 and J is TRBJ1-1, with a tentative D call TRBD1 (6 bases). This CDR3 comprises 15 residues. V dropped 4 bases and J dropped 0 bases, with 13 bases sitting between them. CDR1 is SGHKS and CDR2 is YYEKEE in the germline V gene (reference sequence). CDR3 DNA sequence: TGTGCCAGCAGCCAGGGGACATTTCTGAACACTGAAGCTTTCTTT. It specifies CASSQGTFLNTEAFF.

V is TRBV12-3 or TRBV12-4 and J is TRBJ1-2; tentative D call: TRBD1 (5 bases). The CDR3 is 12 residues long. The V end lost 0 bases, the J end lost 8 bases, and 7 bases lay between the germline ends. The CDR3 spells CASSLAQGGYTF. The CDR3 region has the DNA TGTGCCAGCAGTTTAGCCCAGGGAGGCTACACCTTC.

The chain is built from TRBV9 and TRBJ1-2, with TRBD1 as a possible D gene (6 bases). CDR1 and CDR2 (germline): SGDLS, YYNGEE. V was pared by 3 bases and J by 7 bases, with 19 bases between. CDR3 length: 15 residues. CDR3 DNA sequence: TGTGCCAGCAGCGCGGGACATTCCATCGGGCGTGGCTACACCTTC. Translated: CASSAGHSIGRGYTF.

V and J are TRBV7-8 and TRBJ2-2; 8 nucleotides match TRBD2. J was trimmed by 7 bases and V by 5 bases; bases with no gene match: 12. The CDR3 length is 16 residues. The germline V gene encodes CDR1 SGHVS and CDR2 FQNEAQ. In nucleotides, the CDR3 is TGTGCCAGCAGCCGTAGGGACGGGAGGGGCGTCGGGGAGCTGTTTTTT. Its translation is CASSRRDGRGVGELFF.

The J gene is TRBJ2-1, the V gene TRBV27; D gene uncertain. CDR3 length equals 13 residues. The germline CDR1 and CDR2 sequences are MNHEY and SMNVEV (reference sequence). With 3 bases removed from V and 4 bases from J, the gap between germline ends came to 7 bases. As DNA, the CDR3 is TGTGCCAGCAGTTTGCGTATGTACAATGAGCAGTTCTTC. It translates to CASSLRMYNEQFF.

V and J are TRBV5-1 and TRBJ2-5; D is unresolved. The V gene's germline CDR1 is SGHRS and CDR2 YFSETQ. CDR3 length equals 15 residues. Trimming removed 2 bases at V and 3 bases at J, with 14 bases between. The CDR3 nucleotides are TGCGCCAGCAGCTTCCCCCAGAACATTAAAGAGACCCAGTACTTC. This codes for CASSFPQNIKETQYF.

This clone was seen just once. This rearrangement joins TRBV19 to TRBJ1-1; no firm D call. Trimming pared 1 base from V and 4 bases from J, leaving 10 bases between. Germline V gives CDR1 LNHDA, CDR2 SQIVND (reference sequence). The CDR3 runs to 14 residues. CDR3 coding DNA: TGTGCCAGTAGTATAGGGGCATTGGTCACTGAAGCTTTCTTT. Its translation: CASSIGALVTEAFF.

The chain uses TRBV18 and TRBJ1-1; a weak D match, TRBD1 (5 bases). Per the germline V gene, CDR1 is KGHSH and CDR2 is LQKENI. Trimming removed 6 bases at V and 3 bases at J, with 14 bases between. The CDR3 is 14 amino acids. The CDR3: CASSQDTTDTEAFF. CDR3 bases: TGTGCCAGCTCCCAGGACACGACAGACACTGAAGCTTTCTTT. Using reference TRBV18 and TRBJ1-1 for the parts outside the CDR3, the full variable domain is NAGVMQNPRHLVRRRGQEARLRCSPMKGHSHVYWYRQLPEEGLKFMVYLQKENIIDESGMPKERFSAEFPKEGPSILRIQQVVRGDSAAYFCASSQDTTDTEAFFGQGTRLTVV.

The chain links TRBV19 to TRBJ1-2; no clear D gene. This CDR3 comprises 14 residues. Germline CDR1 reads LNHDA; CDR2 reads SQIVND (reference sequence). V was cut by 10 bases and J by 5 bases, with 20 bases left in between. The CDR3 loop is CATASLHNGYGYTF. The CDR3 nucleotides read TGTGCCACCGCGTCCCTGCACAATGGATATGGCTACACCTTC.

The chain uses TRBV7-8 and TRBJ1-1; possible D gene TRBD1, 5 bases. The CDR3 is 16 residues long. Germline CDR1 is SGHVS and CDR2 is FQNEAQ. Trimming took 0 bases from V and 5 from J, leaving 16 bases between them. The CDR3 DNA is TGTGCCAGCAGCTTAGCGTTGGGCAGGGTGGGGACTGAAGCTTTCTTT. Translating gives CASSLALGRVGTEAFF.

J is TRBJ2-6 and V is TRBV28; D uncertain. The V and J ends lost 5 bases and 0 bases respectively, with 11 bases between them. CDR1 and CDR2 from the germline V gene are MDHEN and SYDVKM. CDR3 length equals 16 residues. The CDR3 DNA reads TGTGCCAGCAGTAAAAAGTTCGTCTCTGGGGCCAACGTCCTGACTTTC. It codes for CASSKKFVSGANVLTF.

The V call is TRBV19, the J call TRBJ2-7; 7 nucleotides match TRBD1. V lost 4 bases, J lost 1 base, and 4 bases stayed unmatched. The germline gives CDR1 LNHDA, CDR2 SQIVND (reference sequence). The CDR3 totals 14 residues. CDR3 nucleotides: TGTGCCAGTAGTAAAAGACAGGGATCCTACGAGCAGTACTTC. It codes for CASSKRQGSYEQYF.

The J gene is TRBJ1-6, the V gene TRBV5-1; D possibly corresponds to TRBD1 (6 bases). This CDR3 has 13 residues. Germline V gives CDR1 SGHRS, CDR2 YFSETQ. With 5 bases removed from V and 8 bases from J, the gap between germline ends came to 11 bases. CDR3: CASRLRGDSPLHF. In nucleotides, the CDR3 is TGCGCCAGCAGGCTGAGGGGGGATTCACCCCTCCACTTT.

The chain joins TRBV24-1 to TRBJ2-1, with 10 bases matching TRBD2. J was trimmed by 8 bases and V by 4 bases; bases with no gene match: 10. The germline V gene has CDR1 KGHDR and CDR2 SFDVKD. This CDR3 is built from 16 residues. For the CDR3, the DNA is TGTGCCACCAGTGAAAGAGCGGGAGGGCCCGTCGATGAGCAGTTCTTC. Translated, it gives CATSERAGGPVDEQFF.

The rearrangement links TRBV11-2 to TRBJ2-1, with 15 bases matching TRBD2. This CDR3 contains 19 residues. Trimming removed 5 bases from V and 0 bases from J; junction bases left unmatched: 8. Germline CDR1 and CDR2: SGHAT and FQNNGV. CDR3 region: CASSPGLAGGLSSYNEQFF. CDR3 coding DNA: TGTGCCAGCAGCCCAGGACTAGCGGGGGGGCTTAGCTCCTACAATGAGCAGTTCTTC.

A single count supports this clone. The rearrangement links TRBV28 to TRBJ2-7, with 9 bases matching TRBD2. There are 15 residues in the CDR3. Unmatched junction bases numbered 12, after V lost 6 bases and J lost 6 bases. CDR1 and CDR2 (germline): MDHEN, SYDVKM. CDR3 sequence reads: CASRLQGGGESEQYF. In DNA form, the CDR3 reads TGTGCCAGCAGGCTACAGGGCGGGGGGGAATCCGAGCAGTACTTC. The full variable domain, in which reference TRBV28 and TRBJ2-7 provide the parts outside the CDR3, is DVKVTQSSRYLVKRTGEKVFLECVQDMDHENMFWYRQDPGLGLRLIYFSYDVKMKEKGDIPEGYSVSREKKERFSLILESASTNQTSMYLCASRLQGGGESEQYFGPGTRLTVT.

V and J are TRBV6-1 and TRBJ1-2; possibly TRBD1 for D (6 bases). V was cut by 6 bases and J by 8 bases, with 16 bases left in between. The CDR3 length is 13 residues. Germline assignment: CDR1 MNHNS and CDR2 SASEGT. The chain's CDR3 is CASSLDRLKGYTF. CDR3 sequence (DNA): TGTGCCAGCAGCCTCGACAGGTTGAAAGGCTACACCTTC.

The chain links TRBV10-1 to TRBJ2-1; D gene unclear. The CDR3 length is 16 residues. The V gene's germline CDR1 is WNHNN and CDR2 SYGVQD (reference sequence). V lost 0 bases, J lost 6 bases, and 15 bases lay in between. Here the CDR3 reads CASSESSGPLGNEQFF. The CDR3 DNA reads TGCGCCAGCAGTGAGTCCTCGGGTCCCCTTGGCAATGAGCAGTTCTTC.

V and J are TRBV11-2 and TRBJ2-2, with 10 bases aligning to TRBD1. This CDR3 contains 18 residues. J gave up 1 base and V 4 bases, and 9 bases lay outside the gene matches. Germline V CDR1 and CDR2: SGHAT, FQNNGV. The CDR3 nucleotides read TGTGCCAGCAGCTCAACTGAAGGACAGGGGGGGAACACCGGGGAGCTGTTTTTT. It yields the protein CASSSTEGQGGNTGELFF. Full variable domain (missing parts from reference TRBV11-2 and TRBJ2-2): EAGVAQSPRYKIIEKRQSVAFWCNPISGHATLYWYQQILGQGPKLLIQFQNNGVVDDSQLPKDRFSAERLKGVDSTLKIQPAKLEDSAVYLCASSSTEGQGGNTGELFFGEGSRLTVL.